The sequence of this T cell receptor beta chain was determined in a study of CD8+ T cells in alopecia areata. Overall study context: Treated patients received oral tofacitinib, 5 to 10 mg twice daily.

Germline CDR1 SEHNR, CDR2 FQNEAQ (reference sequence). The V gene lost 5 bases and the J gene lost 0 bases, with 14 bases spanning the gap. The length of the CDR3 is 16 residues. cDNA prepared by RNA extraction and subsequent reverse transcription served as the template for sequencing. Sequencing was performed with immunoSEQ multiplex PCR; in TCRdb, only in-frame clones are kept and a portion is missing. The sample contains 220,000 or so clones, around 62% of which appear only once. Whole-study results and caveats: With patients, TCR sharing proved less clear than in mice, a difference possibly related to HLA. Scalp repertoires also include resident alphabeta T cells from normal skin. Lesional scalp, notably in alopecia totalis/universalis, had clonality above that of normal scalp.

This clone was observed a handful of times. Antigen: not known. This specimen consisted of CD4+ T cells sorted from blood, obtained at week 0. V usage is TRBV7-9 and J usage is TRBJ2-1, with D tentatively TRBD2 (5 bases). The receptor comes from a human donor with alopecia areata. The CDR3 loop reads CASSPPEGSSYNEQFF. CDR3 in DNA: TGTGCCAGCAGCCCCCCAGAGGGTAGCTCCTACAATGAGCAGTTCTTC.